This is a list of T cell receptor beta chains from one sample in a study of blood T cell repertoires in COVID-19. Clones were sequenced by immunoSEQ multiplex PCR, and TCRdb holds only the in-frame ones, with some missing. The sample holds about 480,000 clones, approximately 90% seen once. The sequencing input was PBMCs or T cells enriched from blood (not recorded which). All receptors derive from a woman under 30 with acute COVID-19. CDR3s leave out the opening cysteine and the closing phenylalanine or tryptophan.

v_call	cdr3_aa
TRBV27	ASSLSFGQGNSPLH
TRBV3-1/TRBV3-2	ASSRREGGYEQY
TRBV28	ASSLYPAGIMHEQF
TRBV29-1	SVTGEGYT
TRBV10-1	ASTRDTENTEAF
TRBV19	ASRSGTSHQPQH
TRBV7-6	ASSLAGGAGATDTQY
TRBV20-1	SASGTRVYEQY
TRBV19	ASSAGHGLNTIY
TRBV7-6	ASSLGTGVNQPQH
TRBV4-1	ASSQGRSNQETQY
TRBV20-1	SATLYNEQF
TRBV4-1	ASSQDQNLNQPQH
TRBV4-3	ASSVRSVSDTQY
TRBV28	ASRDRAPNEQF
TRBV28	ASRVSSSTDTQY
TRBV19	ASGLRQGDGYT
TRBV18	ASTSDRIGGNTIY
TRBV9	ASSPRPGYRSYEQY
TRBV2	ASREANTEAF
TRBV6-5	ASRGLENTGELF
TRBV9	ASSVAGEGQPQH
TRBV7-9	ASSVSEKLF